Presented here are 22 T cell receptor beta chains from one specimen sequenced in a study of blood T cell repertoires in COVID-19. Clones were sequenced by immunoSEQ multiplex PCR, and TCRdb holds only the in-frame ones, with some missing. Here the sample spans about 200,000 clones, roughly 86% being singletons. The specimen was PBMCs or T cells enriched from blood (not recorded which). The receptors were sampled from a woman aged 25 to 39 with acute COVID-19.

This clone was seen only a few times. The chain combines TRBV15 with TRBJ2-7; D is unresolved. The CDR3 spans 15 residues. Looked up from germline, CDR1 is LNHNV and CDR2 is YYDKDF (reference sequence). V shed 5 bases and J shed 5 bases, with 19 bases lying between them. The CDR3 here is CATSPSSSLGDEQYF. The CDR3 bases are TGTGCCACCAGCCCTAGTAGTAGCCTTGGAGACGAGCAGTACTTC.

The rearrangement joins TRBV5-4 to TRBJ2-1; 8 nucleotides match TRBD1. This CDR3 comprises 15 residues. V shed 1 base, J shed 4 bases, and the junction held 4 bases outside the gene matches. Germline lookup yields CDR1 SGHNT and CDR2 YYREEE (reference sequence). The CDR3 is CASSLSQGAYNEQFF. DNA of the CDR3: TGTGCCAGCAGCTTGTCGCAGGGGGCATACAATGAGCAGTTCTTC.

The rearrangement joins TRBV20-1 to TRBJ2-7; maybe TRBD2 (6 bases). Germline V gene lookup returns CDR1 DFQATT and CDR2 SNEGSKA (reference sequence). This CDR3 has 11 residues. V lost 6 bases to trimming and J lost 0 bases, with 6 bases between them. As DNA, the CDR3 is TGCAGTGCCGGGGGCTCCTACGAGCAGTACTTC. Its protein is CSAGGSYEQYF.

J is TRBJ1-2 and V is TRBV27; 7 bases fit TRBD1. The germline V gene has CDR1 MNHEY and CDR2 SMNVEV (reference sequence). This CDR3 contains 13 residues. Trimming at V came to 3 bases and at J to 8 bases, leaving 6 bases not matched to a gene. DNA of the CDR3: TGTGCCAGCAGTTTGGACAGGAGCAAGGGCTACACCTTC. This codes for CASSLDRSKGYTF.

The chain joins TRBV7-2 to TRBJ1-1; unclear D gene. The CDR3 sequence is 14 residues long. Germline CDR1 is SGHTA and CDR2 is FQGNSA. V was trimmed by 2 bases and J by 5 bases, leaving 12 bases between them. Here the CDR3 reads CASSLLGRGTEAFF. CDR3 DNA: TGTGCCAGCAGCTTATTGGGCAGAGGGACTGAAGCTTTCTTT.

In DNA, the CDR3 is TGCAGCGTTGTGCGCTTACCCGGGGAGGGCCGCACTGAAGCTTTCTTT. The encoded protein is CSVVRLPGEGRTEAFF. V gene TRBV29-1 combines with J gene TRBJ1-1; no definite D call. V lost 4 bases and J lost 4, with 22 bases in between. Per germline, CDR1 SQVTM and CDR2 ANQGSEA. CDR3 length equals 16 residues.

The chain links TRBV28 to TRBJ1-2; 8 bases are a match to TRBD1. CDR3 size: 13 residues. Trimming removed 6 bases from V and 4 bases from J; junction bases left unmatched: 4. Germline CDR1 reads MDHEN; CDR2 reads SYDVKM. In DNA, the CDR3 is TGTGCCAGCAGCCGGACAGGGACCTATGGCTACACCTTC. Protein sequence: CASSRTGTYGYTF.

This rearrangement joins TRBV19 to TRBJ1-2, with D possibly matching TRBD1 (5 bases). The CDR3 totals 16 residues. CDR1 and CDR2 from the germline V gene are LNHDA and SQIVND (reference sequence). Trimming cost V 0 bases and J 8 bases, with 19 bases left between them. This chain's CDR3 is CASSIDQGRQFDGYTF. The CDR3 DNA reads as TGTGCCAGTAGTATAGATCAGGGCCGACAATTTGACGGCTACACCTTC.

In its sample, this clone was seen many times. This rearrangement joins TRBV5-1 to TRBJ1-4; D might be TRBD1 (5 bases). CDR1 is SGHRS and CDR2 is YFSETQ in the germline V gene. V dropped 1 base and J dropped 4 bases, with 26 bases sitting between them. This CDR3 region has 20 residues. The CDR3 is CASSLSPGLAGRGGNEKLFF. CDR3 DNA: TGCGCCAGCAGCTTGTCCCCAGGGTTGGCGGGACGTGGAGGTAATGAAAAACTGTTTTTT.

This chain joins TRBV6-5 and TRBJ1-2; possible D gene TRBD1, 5 bases. The CDR3 covers 15 residues. Trimming left V 0 bases short and J 4 bases short, with 12 bases between. Germline V lookup: CDR1 MNHEY, CDR2 SVGAGI. The CDR3 loop reads CASSYSPREGYGYTF. CDR3 in DNA: TGTGCCAGCAGTTACTCTCCCAGGGAAGGCTATGGCTACACCTTC.

V and J are TRBV10-3 and TRBJ1-6; D is possibly TRBD1 (5 bases). Germline-derived CDR1 and CDR2 are ENHRY and SYGVKD. The ends were cut back, 6 bases at V and 8 bases at J, with 17 bases in the middle. This CDR3 is 15 amino acids long. CDR3 in DNA: TGTGCCATCAGGACCGTAGGGGCAAGGGATTCACCCCTCCACTTT. This sequence encodes CAIRTVGARDSPLHF.

The rearrangement joins TRBV9 to TRBJ1-2, with D perhaps matching TRBD1 (6 bases). Looked up from germline, CDR1 is SGDLS and CDR2 is YYNGEE. V gave up 4 bases and J gave up 4 bases, with 23 bases separating them. There are 17 residues in the CDR3. This CDR3 reads CASSPNRATGPGYGYTF. CDR3 in DNA: TGTGCCAGCAGCCCGAATAGGGCGACAGGCCCGGGCTATGGCTACACCTTC.

The chain uses TRBV7-2 and TRBJ1-2; D unclear. Trimming stripped 4 bases from V and 1 base from J, with 10 bases between. The germline CDR1 and CDR2 sequences are SGHTA and FQGNSA. This CDR3 region has 14 residues. CDR3 in DNA: TGTGCCAGCAGCTCTATACAGAATAACTATGGCTACACCTTC. It translates to CASSSIQNNYGYTF. Combining the CDR3 with reference TRBV7-2 and TRBJ1-2 gives the whole variable domain GAGVSQSPSNKVTEKGKDVELRCDPISGHTALYWYRQSLGQGLEFLIYFQGNSAPDKSGLPSDRFSAERTGGSVSTLTIQRTQQEDSAVYLCASSSIQNNYGYTFGSGTRLTVV.

The V gene is TRBV28, the J gene TRBJ1-5; 8 nucleotides match TRBD1. The CDR3 length is 15 residues. CDR1 and CDR2 (germline): MDHEN, SYDVKM. The trim removed 7 bases at V and 5 bases at J, leaving 10 bases unmatched. Here the CDR3 DNA reads TGTGCCAGCACCCCGGGACAGGCGAGGCATCAGCCCCAGCATTTT. Its protein is CASTPGQARHQPQHF. Full variable domain (missing parts from reference TRBV28 and TRBJ1-5): DVKVTQSSRYLVKRTGEKVFLECVQDMDHENMFWYRQDPGLGLRLIYFSYDVKMKEKGDIPEGYSVSREKKERFSLILESASTNQTSMYLCASTPGQARHQPQHFGDGTRLSIL.

The J gene is TRBJ2-2, the V gene TRBV4-1, with 7 bases that match TRBD1. CDR1 and CDR2 (germline): MGHRA, YSYEKL. The J segment lost 2 bases and the V segment lost 6 bases, leaving 9 bases of the junction unmatched. The CDR3 sequence is 16 residues long. The chain's CDR3 is CASSPYGTDNTGELFF. CDR3 DNA sequence: TGCGCCAGCAGTCCTTACGGGACAGATAACACCGGGGAGCTGTTTTTT.

The V gene is TRBV5-4, the J gene TRBJ2-1; D perhaps matches TRBD2 (5 bases). Trimming took off 2 bases at V and 6 bases at J, with 15 bases between the two ends. Germline loops: CDR1 SGHNT, CDR2 YYREEE (reference sequence). The CDR3 runs to 15 residues. Here the CDR3 DNA reads TGTGCCAGCAGCTTCGGGGTGCCAGTGGGCAATGAGCAGTTCTTC. This translates into CASSFGVPVGNEQFF.

The chain recombines TRBV10-1 with TRBJ2-2; 8 bases align to TRBD2. With 0 bases clipped from V and 1 base from J, the junction kept 7 bases outside the gene matches. The CDR3 runs to 18 residues. The germline V gene has CDR1 WNHNN and CDR2 SYGVQD (reference sequence). CDR3 loop: CASSESLSGGMNTGELFF. Written as DNA, the CDR3 is TGCGCCAGCAGTGAGTCTCTGAGCGGGGGTATGAACACCGGGGAGCTGTTTTTT.

J is TRBJ2-7 and V is TRBV10-1; 10 positions match TRBD1. This CDR3 has 15 amino acids. Germline CDR1 and CDR2: WNHNN and SYGVQD (reference sequence). The ends lost 4 bases at V and 7 bases at J; junction bases unmatched: 10. The CDR3 DNA reads TGCGCCAGCAGTGCCCCGGGACAGGGGAAGGAGGAGCAGTACTTC. This translates into CASSAPGQGKEEQYF.

This clone has a handful of counts. The chain couples TRBV11-2 to TRBJ1-2; TRBD1 might be the D (5 bases). V was trimmed by 2 bases and J by 2 bases, leaving 6 bases between them. Germline CDR1 is SGHAT and CDR2 is FQNNGV. The CDR3 runs 13 residues. The CDR3 loop is CASSLQGNYGYTF. CDR3 coding DNA: TGTGCCAGCAGCTTACAGGGAAACTATGGCTACACCTTC.

The genes are TRBV3-1 (or the pseudogene TRBV3-2) and TRBJ1-3; D unresolved. CDR3 length equals 15 residues. CDR1 is LGHDT, CDR2 YNNKEL, per germline (reference sequence). V shed 2 bases and J shed 1 base, with 9 bases lying between them. CDR3 sequence (DNA): TGTGCCAGCAGCCAAACACCCGGGTCTGGAAACACCATATATTTT. It is translated as CASSQTPGSGNTIYF.

The J gene is TRBJ1-5, the V gene TRBV20-1; the match to TRBD1 covers 7 bases. CDR1 DFQATT and CDR2 SNEGSKA come from the germline V gene (reference sequence). The CDR3 is 15 residues long. Trimming cost V 3 bases and J 2 bases; bases outside gene matches: 7. As DNA, the CDR3 is TGCAGTGCTAGTGCCAACACAGGGGGCAATCAGCCCCAGCATTTT. Protein sequence: CSASANTGGNQPQHF.

The genes are TRBV18 and TRBJ1-5, with 9 bases matching TRBD1. Germline-derived CDR1 and CDR2 are KGHSH and LQKENI. Germline trimming cut 2 bases from V and 6 bases from J; bases unmatched to any gene: 2. The CDR3 runs 14 residues. The CDR3 DNA sequence: TGTGCCAGCTCACCAGGGACAGGGCTTCAGCCCCAGCATTTT. This encodes CASSPGTGLQPQHF.